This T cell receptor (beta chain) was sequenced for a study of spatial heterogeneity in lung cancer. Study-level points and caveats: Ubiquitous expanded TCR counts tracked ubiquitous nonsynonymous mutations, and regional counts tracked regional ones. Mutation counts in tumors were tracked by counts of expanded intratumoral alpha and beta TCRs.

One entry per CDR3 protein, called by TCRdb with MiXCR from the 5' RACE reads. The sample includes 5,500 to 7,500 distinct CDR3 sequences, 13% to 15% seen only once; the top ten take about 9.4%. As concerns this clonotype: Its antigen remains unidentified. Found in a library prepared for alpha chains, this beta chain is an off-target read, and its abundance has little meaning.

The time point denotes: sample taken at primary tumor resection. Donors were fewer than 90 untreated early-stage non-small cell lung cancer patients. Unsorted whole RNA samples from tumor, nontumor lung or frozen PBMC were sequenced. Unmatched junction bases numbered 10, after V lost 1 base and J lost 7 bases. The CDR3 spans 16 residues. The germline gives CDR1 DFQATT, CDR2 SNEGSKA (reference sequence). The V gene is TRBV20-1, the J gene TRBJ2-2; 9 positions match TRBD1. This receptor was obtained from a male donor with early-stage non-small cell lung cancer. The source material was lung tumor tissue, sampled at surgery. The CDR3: CSARVPGTGNFGELFF. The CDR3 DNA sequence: TGCAGTGCTAGAGTGCCAGGGACAGGGAATTTCGGGGAGCTGTTTTTT.